This T cell receptor beta chain was sequenced in a study of T cells in Graves' hyperthyroidism and ophthalmopathy. TCR beta CDR3 regions were amplified from RNA. The primer set for the first-round RT-PCR of the TCR CDR3 was HTBI. TCRdb re-called the multiplex PCR reads with MiXCR, one entry per CDR3 protein. The sample lists approximately 520,000 distinct CDR3 sequences; more than 20% were seen once. Germline CDR1 reads SQVTM; CDR2 reads ANQGSEA. The CDR3 contains 17 residues. The junction had 12 bases not matched to a gene; V was cut back by 7 bases and J by 4 bases. This clonotype was picked up many times.

The chain employs TRBV29-1 and TRBJ2-2; 13 positions agree with TRBD2. Material: blood. This TCR came from a man aged 18 to 30 with Graves' hyperthyroidism. CDR3 sequence (DNA): TGCAGCGCCATCGGGACTAGCGGGGAAGTCAGCACCGGGGAGCTGTTTTTT. It is translated as CSAIGTSGEVSTGELFF.